The 18 T cell receptor beta chains given below trace back to one sample, sequenced in a study of T cell repertoires in cytomegalovirus infection. Their cognate antigens are unknown. Via MiXCR, TCRdb re-called the reads, giving one row per CDR3 protein. Of approximately 990,000 distinct CDR3 sequences in the sample, more than 25% were seen once. The starting material was cultured CD8+ T cells from PBMCs, obtained from culture after CMV antigen stimulation. Source of these receptors: a human donor in good health (CMV status not recorded). Some clones in this sample may be carry-over from other donors' samples.

CDR3 in DNA: TGCGCCAGCAGCCAAGACAGGAACTCCTACGAGCAGTACTTC. Its protein product is CASSQDRNSYEQYF. The genes are TRBV4-1 and TRBJ2-7; D is uncertain. Germline V CDR1 and CDR2: MGHRA, YSYEKL. The CDR3 has 14 residues. Trimming took off 0 bases at V and 0 bases at J, with 6 bases between the two ends.

This clonotype has more than one count but fewer than ten. The V gene is TRBV2, the J gene TRBJ1-2; D uncertain. Germline V CDR1 and CDR2: SNHLY, FYNNEI. The length of the CDR3 is 11 residues. V was trimmed by 7 bases and J by 2 bases, leaving 5 bases between them. The CDR3 sequence is CASNSNYGYTF. In nucleotides, the CDR3 is TGTGCCAGCAACAGCAACTATGGCTACACCTTC.

This clonotype occurred many times. The gene calls are TRBV19 and TRBJ1-5; 8 bases match TRBD1. CDR1 and CDR2 (germline): LNHDA, SQIVND (reference sequence). This CDR3 has 15 amino acids. V dropped 5 bases and J dropped 7; count of bases not matched to a gene: 10. The CDR3 loop is CASSPPGQGHQPQHF. CDR3 DNA: TGTGCCAGTAGTCCACCCGGACAGGGTCACCAGCCCCAGCATTTT.

This clonotype was picked up a small number of times. The rearrangement links TRBV7-2 to TRBJ1-1; D gene uncertain. The CDR3 loop spans 13 amino acids. Germline V lookup: CDR1 SGHTA, CDR2 FQGNSA. V was shortened by 2 bases and J by 3 bases, with 7 bases between the two germline ends. CDR3 nucleotide sequence: TGTGCCAGCAGCTTACCAGCATACACTGAAGCTTTCTTT. It translates to CASSLPAYTEAFF. The full variable domain, rest sourced from reference TRBV7-2 and TRBJ1-1, is GAGVSQSPSNKVTEKGKDVELRCDPISGHTALYWYRQSLGQGLEFLIYFQGNSAPDKSGLPSDRFSAERTGGSVSTLTIQRTQQEDSAVYLCASSLPAYTEAFFGQGTRLTVV.

This chain joins TRBV6-2 or TRBV6-3 and TRBJ2-1; D may be TRBD2 (6 bases). Trimming took 2 bases from V and 2 from J, leaving 10 bases between them. The CDR3 contains 15 residues. Looked up from germline, CDR1 is MNHEY and CDR2 is SVGEGT. CDR3 DNA: TGTGCCAGCAGTTACACCCCGGGGGCCTACAATGAGCAGTTCTTC. Residues: CASSYTPGAYNEQFF.

This clonotype was observed a few times. This sequence joins TRBV5-4 and TRBJ1-2; D is perhaps TRBD1 (5 bases). The germline gives CDR1 SGHNT, CDR2 YYREEE (reference sequence). The length of the CDR3 is 15 residues. V gave up 4 bases and J gave up 0 bases, with 13 bases separating them. The CDR3 loop reads CASSVLTDANYGYTF. CDR3 bases: TGTGCCAGCAGCGTCTTGACAGACGCTAACTATGGCTACACCTTC.

The chain is built from TRBV3-1 and TRBJ2-7; D ambiguous. The length of the CDR3 is 16 residues. Trimming left V 1 base short and J 0 bases short, with 13 bases between. Per germline, CDR1 LGHDT and CDR2 YNNKEL (reference sequence). The CDR3 reads CASSQVSGISSYEQYF. Written as DNA, the CDR3 is TGTGCCAGCAGCCAAGTTTCAGGTATAAGCTCCTACGAGCAGTACTTC.

The chain joins TRBV7-9 to TRBJ1-1; 7 bases agree with TRBD1. Germline V gene lookup returns CDR1 SEHNR and CDR2 FQNEAQ (reference sequence). The CDR3 loop spans 15 amino acids. V shed 2 bases and J 6 bases; nucleotides not matched to a gene: 9. The CDR3 protein is CASSLWDSGPPEAFF. Here the CDR3 DNA reads TGTGCCAGCAGCTTATGGGACAGCGGCCCTCCTGAAGCTTTCTTT.

The chain couples TRBV14 to TRBJ2-7; D may be TRBD2 (6 bases). The V and J ends lost 3 bases and 6 bases respectively, with 12 bases between them. The CDR3 has 13 amino acids. Germline CDR1 and CDR2: SGHDN and FVKESK. The CDR3 bases are TGTGCCAGCAGCCATGGAGGGATCAGCGAGCAGTACGTC. It translates to CASSHGGISEQYV.

The V and J genes are TRBV18 and TRBJ1-1, with D possibly TRBD1 on 5 matching bases. CDR1 is KGHSH, CDR2 LQKENI, per germline. The CDR3 runs 15 residues. The V gene lost 4 bases and the J gene lost 5 bases, with 17 bases spanning the gap. The DNA of the CDR3 is TGTGCCAGCTCACTTCCCAGCCAGGGATTGACTGAAGCTTTCTTT. Translated: CASSLPSQGLTEAFF.

V and J are TRBV27 and TRBJ2-3, with D possibly matching TRBD2 (6 bases). The CDR3 spans 15 residues. Between the trimmed V and J ends, which lost 3 bases and 4 bases, there was a span of 14 bases. In germline, CDR1 is MNHEY, CDR2 SMNVEV (reference sequence). CDR3 in amino acids: CASSFLASPPDTQYF. CDR3 DNA: TGTGCCAGCAGTTTTCTAGCGTCCCCCCCAGATACGCAGTATTTT.

The V call is TRBV7-9, the J call TRBJ2-1; the D is unclear. Germline CDR1 reads SEHNR; CDR2 reads FQNEAQ (reference sequence). The CDR3 sequence is 13 residues long. Trimming took off 5 bases at V and 9 bases at J, with 14 bases between the two ends. This CDR3 reads CASSRITEFEQFF. The DNA of the CDR3 is TGTGCCAGCAGCCGCATCACGGAATTTGAGCAGTTCTTC.

In its sample, this clonotype was seen once. The V gene is TRBV3-1, the J gene TRBJ1-2, with D possibly matching TRBD1 (5 bases). The CDR3 length is 15 residues. CDR1 is LGHDT, CDR2 YNNKEL, per germline (reference sequence). V was pared by 1 base and J by 1 base, with 10 bases between. The CDR3 reads CASSQGPGRNYGYTF. For the CDR3, the DNA is TGTGCCAGCAGCCAAGGGCCGGGGCGTAACTATGGCTACACCTTC.

The table lists this clonotype with a few counts. V and J are TRBV6-1 and TRBJ2-3, with D possibly being TRBD2 (5 bases). Germline-derived CDR1 and CDR2 are MNHNS and SASEGT. V was clipped by 6 bases and J by 6 bases, with 16 bases between them. The length of the CDR3 is 14 residues. CDR3 in amino acids: CASSWLASLDTQYF. The CDR3 region has the DNA TGTGCCAGCAGCTGGCTAGCTTCCCTCGATACGCAGTATTTT.

In regard to this clonotype: Relative to the germline gene, one junction end is altered; a read error may explain this. This rearrangement joins TRBV7-9 to TRBJ2-3; D call uncertain. The germline CDR1 and CDR2 sequences are SEHNR and FQNEAQ (reference sequence). This CDR3 region has 14 residues. CDR3 DNA sequence: TGTGCCAACAGCTTAGATCGAGGCCCAGATACGCAGTATTTT. This translates into CANSLDRGPDTQYF.

This clonotype was seen a handful of times. This chain links TRBV4-3 with TRBJ1-5; a weak D match, TRBD1 (5 bases). The germline CDR1 and CDR2 sequences are LGHNA and YSLEER. CDR3 length equals 16 residues. Trimming left V 0 bases short and J 9 bases short, with 18 bases between. In DNA, the CDR3 is TGCGCCAGCAGCCAAGAATTAGGGGCAGGATCAGCGCCCCAGCATTTT. This sequence encodes CASSQELGAGSAPQHF.

This clonotype was detected only a few times. The chain recombines TRBV27 with TRBJ1-2; 9 positions match TRBD1. Germline CDR1 MNHEY, CDR2 SMNVEV (reference sequence). The CDR3 is made up of 16 amino acids. Losses at the gene ends were 7 bases for V and 8 bases for J; bases not matched to a gene: 17. DNA for the CDR3: TGTGCCAGCAAATCCGGCCCCTCCGGGACAGGGTTCGGCTACACCTTC. Its translation: CASKSGPSGTGFGYTF.

V and J are TRBV12-3 or TRBV12-4 and TRBJ2-7; the match to TRBD1 covers 8 bases. This CDR3 contains 15 residues. The junction had 7 bases not matched to a gene; V was cut back by 5 bases and J by 1 base. CDR3 sequence reads: CASSTIRTGSYEQYF. DNA of the CDR3: TGTGCCAGCAGTACAATCCGGACAGGGTCCTACGAGCAGTACTTC.